The table lists the clone carrying this T cell receptor beta chain with a few counts. TCR libraries were built in bulk with a published protocol and specific TCR primers. TCRdb redid the calling of the PCR reads with MiXCR, one entry per CDR3 protein. The sample includes 300,000 to 350,000 distinct CDR3 sequences, 20% to 25% of them seen just once. This specimen belongs to a study of molecular identifiers for immune sequencing clone quantification. The V and J ends lost 9 bases and 3 bases respectively, with 24 bases between them. This CDR3 region has 16 residues. Germline V CDR1 and CDR2: MNHEY, SMNVEV (reference sequence).

The chain carries TRBV27 and TRBJ2-7; D perhaps matches TRBD2 (5 bases). The clonotype comes from a human donor in good health. Some libraries in this study had Jurkat cell RNA spiked in. The sample was naive CD8+ T cells from blood, with Jurkat cell RNA spiked in. Subset: FACS-sorted CD8+CD4-CCR7+CD45RA+ naive T cells. Here the CDR3 reads CASSMVRIEGDYEQYF. The CDR3 DNA is TGTGCCAGTTCAATGGTTCGAATCGAGGGCGACTACGAGCAGTACTTC.